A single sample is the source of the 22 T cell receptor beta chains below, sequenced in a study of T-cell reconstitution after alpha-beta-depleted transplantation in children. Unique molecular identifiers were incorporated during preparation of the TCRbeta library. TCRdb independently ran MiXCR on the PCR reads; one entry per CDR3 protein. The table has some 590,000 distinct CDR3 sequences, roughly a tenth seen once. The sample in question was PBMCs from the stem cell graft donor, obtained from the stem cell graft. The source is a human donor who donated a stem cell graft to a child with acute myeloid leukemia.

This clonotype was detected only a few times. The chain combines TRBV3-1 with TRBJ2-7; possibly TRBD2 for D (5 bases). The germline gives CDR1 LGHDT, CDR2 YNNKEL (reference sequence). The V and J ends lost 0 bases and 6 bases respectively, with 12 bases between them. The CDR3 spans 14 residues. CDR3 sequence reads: CASSQDPLAGEQYF. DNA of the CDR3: TGTGCCAGCAGCCAAGATCCTTTGGCGGGCGAGCAGTACTTC.

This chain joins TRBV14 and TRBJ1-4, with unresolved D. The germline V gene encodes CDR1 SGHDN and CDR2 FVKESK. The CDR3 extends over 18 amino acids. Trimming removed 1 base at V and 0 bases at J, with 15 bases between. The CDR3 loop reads CASSQVGNRPTTNEKLFF. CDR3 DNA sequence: TGTGCCAGCAGCCAAGTGGGCAACCGACCCACAACTAATGAAAAACTGTTTTTT.

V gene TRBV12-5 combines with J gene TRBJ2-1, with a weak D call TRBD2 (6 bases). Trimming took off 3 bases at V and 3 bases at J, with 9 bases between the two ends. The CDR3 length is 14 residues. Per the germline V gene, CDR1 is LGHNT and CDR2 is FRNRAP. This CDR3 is CASGLRRGYNEQFF. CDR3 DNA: TGTGCTAGTGGTTTACGGAGGGGCTACAATGAGCAGTTCTTC.

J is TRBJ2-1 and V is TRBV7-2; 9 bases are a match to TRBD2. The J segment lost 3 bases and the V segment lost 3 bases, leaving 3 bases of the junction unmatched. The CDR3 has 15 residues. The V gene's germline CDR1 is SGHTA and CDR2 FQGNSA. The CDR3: CASSFSSGDYNEQFF. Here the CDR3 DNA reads TGTGCCAGCAGCTTTTCTAGCGGGGACTACAATGAGCAGTTCTTC.

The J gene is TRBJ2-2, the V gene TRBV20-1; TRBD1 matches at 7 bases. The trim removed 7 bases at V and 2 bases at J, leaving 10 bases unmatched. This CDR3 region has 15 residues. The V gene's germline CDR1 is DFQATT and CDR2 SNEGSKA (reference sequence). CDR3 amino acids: CSVGRQGKNTGELFF. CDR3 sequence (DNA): TGCAGTGTTGGAAGACAGGGCAAAAACACCGGGGAGCTGTTTTTT.

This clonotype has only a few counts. CDR3 amino acids: CASSPGGGTGRSNQPQHF. The CDR3 nucleotides read TGCGCCAGCAGCCCCGGGGGAGGGACAGGGAGAAGCAATCAGCCCCAGCATTTT. The V and J genes are TRBV5-1 and TRBJ1-5; 9 bases map to TRBD1. CDR3 length equals 18 residues. Trimming took 4 bases from V and 1 from J; bases not matched to a gene: 12. The germline V gene has CDR1 SGHRS and CDR2 YFSETQ.

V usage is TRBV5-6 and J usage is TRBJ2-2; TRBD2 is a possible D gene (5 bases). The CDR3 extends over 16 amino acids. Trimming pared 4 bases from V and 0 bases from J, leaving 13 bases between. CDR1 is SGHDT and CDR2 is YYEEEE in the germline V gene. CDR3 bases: TGTGCCAGCAGCCGTACGGAGGTTCCGAACACCGGGGAGCTGTTTTTT. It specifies CASSRTEVPNTGELFF.

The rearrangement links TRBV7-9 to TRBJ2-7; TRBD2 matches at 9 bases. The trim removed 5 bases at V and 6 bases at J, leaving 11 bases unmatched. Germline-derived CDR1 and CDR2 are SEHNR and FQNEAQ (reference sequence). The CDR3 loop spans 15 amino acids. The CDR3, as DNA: TGTGCCAGCAGCCCCCTTATGATAGCGGGAGCCGAGCAGTACTTC. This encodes CASSPLMIAGAEQYF. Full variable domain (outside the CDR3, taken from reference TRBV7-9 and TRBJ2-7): DTGVSQNPRHKITKRGQNVTFRCDPISEHNRLYWYRQTLGQGPEFLTYFQNEAQLEKSRLLSDRFSAERPKGSFSTLEIQRTEQGDSAMYLCASSPLMIAGAEQYFGPGTRLTVT.

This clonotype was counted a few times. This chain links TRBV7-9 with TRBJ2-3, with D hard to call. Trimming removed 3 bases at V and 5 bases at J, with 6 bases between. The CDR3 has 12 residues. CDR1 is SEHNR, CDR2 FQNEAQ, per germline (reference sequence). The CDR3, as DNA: TGTGCCAGCAGCTTCCCAGTAGATACGCAGTATTTT. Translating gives CASSFPVDTQYF.

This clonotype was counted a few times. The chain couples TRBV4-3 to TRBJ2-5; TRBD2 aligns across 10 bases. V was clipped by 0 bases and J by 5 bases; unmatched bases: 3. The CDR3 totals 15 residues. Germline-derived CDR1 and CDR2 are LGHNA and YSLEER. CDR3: CASSQDRLAGETQYF. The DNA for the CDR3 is TGCGCCAGCAGCCAAGATAGACTAGCGGGCGAGACCCAGTACTTC.

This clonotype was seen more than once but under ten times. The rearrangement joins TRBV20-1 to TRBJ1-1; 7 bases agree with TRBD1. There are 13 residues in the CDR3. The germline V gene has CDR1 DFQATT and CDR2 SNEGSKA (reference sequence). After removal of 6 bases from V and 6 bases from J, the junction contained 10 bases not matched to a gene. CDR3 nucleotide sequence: TGCAGTGCACGGCTACAGGGGCCTTCTGAAGCTTTCTTT. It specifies CSARLQGPSEAFF.

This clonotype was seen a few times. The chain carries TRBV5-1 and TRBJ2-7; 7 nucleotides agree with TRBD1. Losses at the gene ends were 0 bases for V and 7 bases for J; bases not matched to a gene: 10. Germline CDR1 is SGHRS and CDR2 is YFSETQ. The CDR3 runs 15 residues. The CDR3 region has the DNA TGCGCCAGCAGCTTGGGGCAGGGGGTTAGAATGGAGCAGTACTTC. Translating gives CASSLGQGVRMEQYF.

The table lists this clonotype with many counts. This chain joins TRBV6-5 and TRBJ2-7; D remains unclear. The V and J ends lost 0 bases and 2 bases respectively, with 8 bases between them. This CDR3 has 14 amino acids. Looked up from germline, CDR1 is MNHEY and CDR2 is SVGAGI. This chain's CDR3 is CASSYSQATYEQYF. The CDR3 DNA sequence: TGTGCCAGCAGTTACTCCCAGGCGACCTACGAGCAGTACTTC.

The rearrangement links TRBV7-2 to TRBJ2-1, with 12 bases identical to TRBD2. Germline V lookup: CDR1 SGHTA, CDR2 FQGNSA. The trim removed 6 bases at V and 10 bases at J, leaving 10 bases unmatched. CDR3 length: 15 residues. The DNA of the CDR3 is TGTGCCAGCAGTTCGGAGCTAGCGGGAGGGTGGGAGCAGTTCTTC. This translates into CASSSELAGGWEQFF.

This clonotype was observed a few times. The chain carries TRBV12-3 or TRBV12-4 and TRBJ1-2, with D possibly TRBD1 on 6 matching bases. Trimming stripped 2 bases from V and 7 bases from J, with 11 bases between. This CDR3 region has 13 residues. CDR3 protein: CASSLLGAGGYTF. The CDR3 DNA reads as TGTGCCAGCAGTTTACTGGGGGCGGGTGGCTACACCTTC.

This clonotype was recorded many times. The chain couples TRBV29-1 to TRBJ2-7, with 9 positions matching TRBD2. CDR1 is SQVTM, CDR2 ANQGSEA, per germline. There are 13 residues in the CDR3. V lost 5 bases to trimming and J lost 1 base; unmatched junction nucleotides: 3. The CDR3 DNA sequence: TGCAGCGTTAGGGCGGGAGGGTCCTACGAGCAGTACTTC. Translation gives CSVRAGGSYEQYF.

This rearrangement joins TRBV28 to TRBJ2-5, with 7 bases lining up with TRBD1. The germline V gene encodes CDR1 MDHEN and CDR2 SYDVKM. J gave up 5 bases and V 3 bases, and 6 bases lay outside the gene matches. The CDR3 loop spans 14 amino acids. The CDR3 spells CASSFDRVLETQYF. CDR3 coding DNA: TGTGCCAGCAGTTTTGACAGGGTTTTGGAGACCCAGTACTTC.

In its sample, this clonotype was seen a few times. The CDR3 is CASSQDRGLAGYNEQFF. DNA for the CDR3: TGCGCCAGCAGCCAAGATAGGGGACTAGCGGGGTACAATGAGCAGTTCTTC. The chain is built from TRBV4-3 and TRBJ2-1; 13 nucleotides align to TRBD2. CDR1 and CDR2 from the germline V gene are LGHNA and YSLEER. The CDR3 has 17 amino acids. V lost 0 bases to trimming and J lost 4 bases; unmatched junction nucleotides: 3.

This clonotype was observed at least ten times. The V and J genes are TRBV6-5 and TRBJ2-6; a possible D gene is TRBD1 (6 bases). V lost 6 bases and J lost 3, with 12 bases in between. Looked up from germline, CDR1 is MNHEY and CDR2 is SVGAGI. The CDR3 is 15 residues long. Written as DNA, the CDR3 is TGTGCCAGCAGGTACAGGGTAGATGGGGCCAACGTCCTGACTTTC. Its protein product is CASRYRVDGANVLTF.

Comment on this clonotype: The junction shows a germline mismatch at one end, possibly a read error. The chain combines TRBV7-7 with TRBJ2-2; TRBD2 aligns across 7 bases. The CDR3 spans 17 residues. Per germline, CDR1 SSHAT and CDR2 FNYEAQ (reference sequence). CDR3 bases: TGTGCTAGCAGCCCCCGTATGGGGAGCGGGAAAACCGGGGAGCTGTTTTTT. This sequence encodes CASSPRMGSGKTGELFF.

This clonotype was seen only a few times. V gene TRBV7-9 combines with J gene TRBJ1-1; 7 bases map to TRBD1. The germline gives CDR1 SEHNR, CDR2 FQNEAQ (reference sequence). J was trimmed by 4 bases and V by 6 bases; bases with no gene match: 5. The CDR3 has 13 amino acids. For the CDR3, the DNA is TGTGCCAGCAGACTTCAGGGGGGCACTGAAGCTTTCTTT. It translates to CASRLQGGTEAFF. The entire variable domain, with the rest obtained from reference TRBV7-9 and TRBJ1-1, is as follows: DTGVSQNPRHKITKRGQNVTFRCDPISEHNRLYWYRQTLGQGPEFLTYFQNEAQLEKSRLLSDRFSAERPKGSFSTLEIQRTEQGDSAMYLCASRLQGGTEAFFGQGTRLTVV.

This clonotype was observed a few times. The CDR3: CSVSNSGVRKYEQYF. The CDR3 bases are TGCAGTGTTTCGAACTCGGGAGTTCGGAAATACGAGCAGTACTTC. V and J are TRBV20-1 and TRBJ2-7; D might be TRBD2 (6 bases). The CDR3 length is 15 residues. V shed 7 bases and J shed 4 bases, with 23 bases lying between them. The germline V gene has CDR1 DFQATT and CDR2 SNEGSKA (reference sequence).